This TCR beta chain was profiled in a study of CD8+ T cells in alopecia areata. The sequencing template was cDNA reverse transcribed from extracted RNA. The data were produced by immunoSEQ multiplex PCR, yet TCRdb's version contains in-frame clones alone and is incomplete. The sample contains about 110,000 clones, none occurring once; roughly a fifth lies in the top ten. CDR3 size: 16 residues. Germline CDR1 is NNHDY and CDR2 is SYVADS. V was clipped by 1 base and J by 0 bases, with 11 bases between them. This clone has a count of ten or more. TCRdb's protein sequence differs at residue 13 from the translated DNA; the protein presented here follows the DNA. Gene names denote mouse genes. The read gets to within 3 residues of the CDR3 end, and the germline J gene fills in the rest.

This TCR was recovered from a C3H/HeJ mouse with alopecia areata. Mouse MHC haplotype: H2-k. V usage is TRBV13-3 and J usage is TRBJ1-3; the D gene is possibly TRBD1 (6 bases). The sequencing input was lesional skin. The DNA read from the CDR3 is TGTGCCAGCAGTGATCCAGGGGAGATTTCTGGAAATACG. Translating it yields CASSDPGEISGNT. The full CDR3 is CASSDPGEISGNTLYF.